This T cell receptor (beta chain) was recorded in a study of OX40 agonist ivuxolimab in advanced cancers. Study at large: The dose-escalation cohort was over 65% male, with a mean age of 60 years, ranging about 20 to 79. Having had anti-PD-1, anti-PD-L1 or anti-CTLA-4 therapy before was allowed, and approximately 40% had some. The study reported partial responses in three patients: one hepatocellular carcinoma, two cutaneous melanoma.

Sampling of blood occurred at baseline, cycle 4 day 1, and cycle 7 day 1. V shed 3 bases and J shed 2 bases, with 11 bases lying between them. This CDR3 is 14 amino acids long. In germline, CDR1 is SGHTA, CDR2 FQGNSA. Clones were sequenced by immunoSEQ multiplex PCR, and TCRdb holds only the in-frame ones, with some missing. The sample has under 65,000 clones, around 84% seen once. This sequence originates from an adult with an advanced solid tumor such as melanoma, head and neck, liver or kidney cancer. This sequence joins TRBV7-2 and TRBJ2-7; D is tentatively TRBD1 or TRBD2 (5 bases each). The source was CD4+ or CD8+ T cells sorted from blood, collected in a trial of the OX40 agonist ivuxolimab. The CDR3 coding sequence is TGTGCCAGCAGCTTCTCGGGGCTGACCTACGAGCAGTACTTC. This codes for CASSFSGLTYEQYF.